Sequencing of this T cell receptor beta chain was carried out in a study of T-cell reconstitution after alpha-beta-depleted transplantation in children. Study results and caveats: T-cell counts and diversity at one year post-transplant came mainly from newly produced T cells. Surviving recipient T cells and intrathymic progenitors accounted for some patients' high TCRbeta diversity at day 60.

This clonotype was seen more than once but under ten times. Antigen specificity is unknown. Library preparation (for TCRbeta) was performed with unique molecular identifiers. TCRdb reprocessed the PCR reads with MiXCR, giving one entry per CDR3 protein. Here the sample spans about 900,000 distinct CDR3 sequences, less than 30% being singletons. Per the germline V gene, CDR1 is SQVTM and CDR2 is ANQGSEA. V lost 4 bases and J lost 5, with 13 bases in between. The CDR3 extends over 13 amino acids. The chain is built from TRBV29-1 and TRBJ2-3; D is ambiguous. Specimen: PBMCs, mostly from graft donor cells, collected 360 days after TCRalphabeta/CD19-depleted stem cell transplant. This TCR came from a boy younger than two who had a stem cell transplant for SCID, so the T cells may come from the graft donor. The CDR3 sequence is CSVGSGVQDTQYF. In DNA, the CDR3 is TGCAGCGTTGGGTCAGGTGTCCAAGATACGCAGTATTTT.